The present entry profiles one T cell receptor (beta chain) with its context. Its antigen remains undetermined. Per-base quality was not reported, and no clone a single base away is much larger than it. TCRbeta CDR3 regions were amplified from genomic DNA using the immunoSEQ Assay, a bias-controlled multiplex PCR. In the original analysis: Nucleated cell counts per sample were estimated from amplification of reference gene primers within the assay. To quantify the absolute abundance of each unique TCRbeta CDR3 rearrangement, sequence reads were collapsed and filtered. Productive Simpson clonality was computed per sample as the square root of Simpson's diversity index over productive rearrangements. In TCRdb, the immuneACCESS table is reduced to in-frame sequences with V and J assigned. These tables do not hold every clone; where another copy was compared, an unresolved V gene accounts for under half, and the others remain unexplained. From that table come the V and J calls and clone size; the DNA was used to work out D and trimming. In this sample the table shows 170,000 or so clones, about 80% of which occur a single time. Approximately 1.4% of the sample is held by the ten biggest clonotypes.

Collaborating institutions collected whole blood in K2EDTA tubes following their own protocols. For TCRbeta analysis, collaborators shipped samples as frozen whole blood, isolated PBMCs, or DNA extracted from either of those sample types. The data were obtained in a study of blood T cell repertoires in COVID-19 (dated by TCRdb to between 2020 and 2021). Concerning the study at large: Collaborator samples came from the United States, Italy and Spain and covered acute and convalescent phases of COVID-19. The prospective study material was composed of cDNA or gDNA derived from T cells, B-cell-depleted T cells, or PBMCs. Deeply sampled blood TCRbeta repertoires from subjects exposed to, actively infected with, or recovered from COVID-19 were included in the dataset. A freely available public database, intended as a resource for researchers studying the immune response to SARS-CoV-2, is where the repertoires were released. Samples came from the ongoing ImmuneRACE study (first 160 participants) plus 1,254 subjects from 6 global collaborators. The sample metadata nearly always contained a de-identified subject ID, COVID-19 status, age in years and sex. Where HLA class I and class II types were available, the types were taken from metadata supplied by the sample provider, not from assay-based typing. What the study reported, not specific to this receptor: Clinical and demographic metadata were provided uncurated, with the amount varying by source and participant.

The clonotype comes from a human donor in a cohort sampled during active COVID-19. Sequencing was performed on peripheral blood.

In nucleotides, the sequence is TGTGCGCGGATGAAACCTATATTAGGCTACACCTTC. Its translation reads: CARMKPILGYTF. The V and J genes are TRBV27 and TRBJ1-2, with the identity of the D gene unclear. The CDR3 sequence holds 12 residues, the cysteine and phenylalanine included. The read is trimmed to its CDR3 DNA, 36 bases read in frame from base 1. CDR1 MNHEY and CDR2 SMNVEV were looked up in the germline V gene (reference sequence).